This TCR beta chain came from a study of T cells in Graves' hyperthyroidism and ophthalmopathy. This clonotype appeared a few times. Among ophthalmopathy patients, the Clinical Activity Score reached at least 3, the NOSPECS grade reached at least 4, and duration remained under 3 months. Amplified regions were TCR beta CDR3 sequences from RNA transcripts. The HTBI primer set was used in a first-round RT-PCR of the TCR CDR3. TCRdb re-called the multiplex PCR reads with MiXCR, one entry per CDR3 protein. This table holds hundreds of thousands of distinct CDR3 sequences, roughly 14% found once. V lost 4 bases and J lost 5, with 12 bases in between. This CDR3 region has 13 residues. Germline-derived CDR1 and CDR2 are LNHDA and SQIVND (reference sequence).

J is TRBJ2-7 and V is TRBV19; D is ambiguous. The sequence was collected from a woman in her thirties or forties with Graves' ophthalmopathy. Sample: blood. The CDR3 loop reads CASSSGVMNEQYF. Written as DNA, the CDR3 is TGTGCCAGTAGTAGTGGGGTTATGAACGAGCAGTACTTC.